A selection of T cell receptor beta chains follows, all from one sample in a study of Ad26.COV2.S vaccination and SARS-CoV-2 variants. Generated by immunoSEQ multiplex PCR, the TCRdb table keeps only in-frame clones and is missing some. Here the sample spans about 320,000 clones, approximately 80% being singletons. The starting material was peripheral blood, obtained in a trial of Ad26.COV2.S vaccine versus placebo. The receptors derive from a person aged 18 to 65 who received the Ad26.COV2.S COVID-19 vaccine or a placebo. Both conserved end residues are part of each CDR3. D genes are given only for firm matches. Clone sizes are given selectively: once, few, many, or a class where the clone is expanded.

abundance	j_gene	d_gene	v_gene	CDR3nt	CDR3aa
-	TRBJ1-2	-	TRBV20-1	TGCAGTGCTATTAGGGGGGAAGGCTACACCTTC	CSAIRGEGYTF
-	TRBJ2-7	-	TRBV12-2	TGTGCAAGTCGCTTAGCGCGGCAGGGTTACTACGAGCAGTACTTC	CASRLARQGYYEQYF
-	TRBJ1-2	-	TRBV6-5	TGTGCCAGCAGCGGACAGAACTATGGCTACACCTTC	CASSGQNYGYTF
-	TRBJ1-1	-	TRBV5-6	TGTGCCAGCAGCTTTGGGGGGCAGCAGGCTTTCTTT	CASSFGGQQAFF
-	TRBJ1-3	TRBD1	TRBV3-1/TRBV3-2	TGTGCCAGCAGCCATAGGACAGGGGGGGCTGGAAACACCATATATTTT	CASSHRTGGAGNTIYF
-	TRBJ1-2	TRBD1	TRBV7-2	TGTGCCAGCAGCTCGGGACAGGGGGCGAGGTATGGCTACACCTTC	CASSSGQGARYGYTF
-	TRBJ1-5	-	TRBV24-1	TGTGCCACCAGTGATGCCCTGTTTGGGGGCAATCAGCCCCAGCATTTT	CATSDALFGGNQPQHF
-	TRBJ1-6	-	TRBV9	TGTGCCAGCAGCGTAGGGCGGGGGATGGATTCACCCCTCCACTTT	CASSVGRGMDSPLHF
few	TRBJ1-1	TRBD1	TRBV14	TGTGCCAGCAGCCCTCTCTTTCGACAGGGCCCGAACACTGAAGCTTTCTTT	CASSPLFRQGPNTEAFF
-	TRBJ1-5	-	TRBV5-1	TGCGCCAGCAGCTTGGTTGGGGGTTATCAGCCCCAGCATTTT	CASSLVGGYQPQHF
-	TRBJ1-2	-	TRBV2	TGTGCCAGCAGTGGGAACACCTTC	CASSGNTF
-	TRBJ2-1	TRBD2	TRBV2	TGTGCCAGCATCCAGAACCTAGCGGGGGAGTACAATGAGCAGTTCTTC	CASIQNLAGEYNEQFF
-	TRBJ1-5	-	TRBV6-2/TRBV6-3	TGTGCCAGCAGTACCGACAGGCAAGCGGTCAATCAGGCCCAGCATTTT	CASSTDRQAVNQAQHF
once	TRBJ2-7	-	TRBV5-6	TGTGCCAGCAGCTTGGGGGGTTACGAGCAGTACTTC	CASSLGGYEQYF
-	TRBJ1-6	TRBD1	TRBV11-3	TGTGCCAGCAGCACAACAGGGGTTAGTTCACCCCTCCACTTT	CASSTTGVSSPLHF
-	TRBJ1-4	TRBD1	TRBV3-1/TRBV3-2	TGTGCCAGCAGCCCCCAACGGCGGACAGGGCTTAGTGAAAAACTGTTTTTT	CASSPQRRTGLSEKLFF
-	TRBJ2-7	-	TRBV7-2	TGTGCCAGCAGCTTAGGGAGGGACTACGAGCAGTACTTC	CASSLGRDYEQYF
once	TRBJ2-7	TRBD1	TRBV2	TGTGCCAGCCGGGACAGGGGGCGAGGTGACGAGCAGTACTTC	CASRDRGRGDEQYF
few	TRBJ1-2	TRBD1	TRBV28	TGTGCCAGCGATAGTACAGGGGGCCGATATGGCTACACCTTC	CASDSTGGRYGYTF
once	TRBJ1-5	TRBD1	TRBV27	TGTGCCAGCACCCCCCGAGGGACAGGGGGCTATAAGGATCAGCCCCAGCATTTT	CASTPRGTGGYKDQPQHF
few	TRBJ2-3	TRBD2	TRBV27	TGTGCCAGCAGTACCAGGGAGGGGGATACGCAGTATTTT	CASSTREGDTQYF
-	TRBJ2-1	TRBD1	TRBV12-3/TRBV12-4	TGTGCCAGCAACCGGGACAGCCATAAAGAGCAGTTCTTC	CASNRDSHKEQFF
-	TRBJ2-6	TRBD1	TRBV6-1	TGTGCCAGCAGTGAAATTACCTGGACAGGGCCGAGCTCTGGGGCCAACGTCCTGACTTTC	CASSEITWTGPSSGANVLTF
-	TRBJ2-2	-	TRBV4-1	TGCGCCAGCAGCCAAGAGACCGGGGAGCTGTTTTTT	CASSQETGELFF
-	TRBJ1-1	TRBD1	TRBV18	TGTGCCAGCTCACCTGGACAGGGGGCGTTTGGAGCTTTCTTT	CASSPGQGAFGAFF
-	TRBJ2-3	-	TRBV28	TGTGCCAGCAGGCGTCCGGAGGCGCAAAATACGCAGTATTTT	CASRRPEAQNTQYF
few	TRBJ1-2	-	TRBV3-1/TRBV3-2	TGTGCCAGCAGCCACGGAGCGTCGGGATTGGGCTATGGCTACACCTTC	CASSHGASGLGYGYTF
-	TRBJ2-2	-	TRBV2	TGTGCCAGCACCCTTGCGAAGTCGTACGGGGAGCTGTTTTTT	CASTLAKSYGELFF
-	TRBJ1-3	-	TRBV19	TGTGCCAGTCAGAGGTGGGACTCTGGAAACACCATATATTTT	CASQRWDSGNTIYF
once	TRBJ1-3	-	TRBV11-2	TGTGCCAGCAGCTTGATCGGGGTTGGAAACACCATATATTTT	CASSLIGVGNTIYF
-	TRBJ1-5	-	TRBV6-1	TGTGCCAGCAGTGAGGGGCCTACTAGCAATCAGCCCCAGCATTTT	CASSEGPTSNQPQHF
-	TRBJ1-3	-	TRBV4-2	TGTGCCAGCAGCCAAGAAATCCAGGTTACAGGCTCTGGAAACACCATATATTTT	CASSQEIQVTGSGNTIYF
-	TRBJ1-1	-	TRBV13	TGTGCCAGCTTGGGGGCCCCGGCGGGGGGCGCGAACACTGAAGCTTTCTTT	CASLGAPAGGANTEAFF
-	TRBJ1-1	-	TRBV5-1	TGCGCCAGCAGCTTGGAGAGGAACACTGAAGCTTTCTTT	CASSLERNTEAFF
-	TRBJ2-3	-	TRBV5-1	TGCGCCAGCAGCTTGGGGCAGGTAGGGGATACGCAGTATTTT	CASSLGQVGDTQYF
-	TRBJ2-3	-	TRBV7-9	TGTGCCAGCAGCTTAGCGCTCCCGGATACGCAGTATTTT	CASSLALPDTQYF
-	TRBJ2-1	-	TRBV5-4	TGTGCCAGCAGCCCTGTCAGGGGACCTTACAATGAGCAGTTCTTC	CASSPVRGPYNEQFF
-	TRBJ1-6	-	TRBV7-9	TGTGCCAGCAGCTTAAGGGGCAGCAATTCACCCCTCCACTTT	CASSLRGSNSPLHF
-	TRBJ1-1	TRBD1	TRBV5-1	TGCGCCAGCAGCGGGGGACAGCACACTGAAGCTTTCTTT	CASSGGQHTEAFF